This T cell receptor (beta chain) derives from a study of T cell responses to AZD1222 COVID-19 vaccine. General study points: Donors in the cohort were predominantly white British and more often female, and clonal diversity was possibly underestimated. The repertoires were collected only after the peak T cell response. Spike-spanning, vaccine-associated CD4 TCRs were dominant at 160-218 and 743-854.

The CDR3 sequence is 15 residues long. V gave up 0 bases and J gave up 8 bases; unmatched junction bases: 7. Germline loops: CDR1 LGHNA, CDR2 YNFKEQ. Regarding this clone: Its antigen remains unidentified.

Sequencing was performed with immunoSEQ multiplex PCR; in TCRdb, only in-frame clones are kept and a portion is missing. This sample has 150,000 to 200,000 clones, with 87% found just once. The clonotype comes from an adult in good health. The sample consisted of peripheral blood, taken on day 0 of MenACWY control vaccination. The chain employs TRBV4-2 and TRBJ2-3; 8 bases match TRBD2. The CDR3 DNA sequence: TGTGCCAGCAGCCAAGATCGGGGGGGGCGACGTACGCAGTATTTT. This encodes CASSQDRGGRRTQYF.